Listed below are T cell receptor beta chains from one sample, sequenced in a study of vaccination and CD4 T cells after COVID-19. MiXCR was run by TCRdb on the PCR reads, yielding one entry per CDR3 protein. Of around 20,000 distinct CDR3 sequences listed, roughly 29% are singletons. Which antigens these TCRs recognize remains unknown. The sample comprised cultured CD4+ T cells from blood. The receptors stem from a human donor with COVID-19. Each CDR3 is given with its conserved first and last residue. Each record gives: J gene, CDR3 length, V gene, clone size, D gene, CDR3 protein, CDR3 DNA. The D gene is left open where the match is weak. Only some rows state a clone size, as once, few, many or a class for expanded clones.

TRBJ2-3	17	TRBV4-2	few	TRBD2	CASSQDGSGGRGDTQYF	TGTGCCAGCAGCCAAGATGGGTCGGGGGGACGCGGGGATACGCAGTATTTT
TRBJ2-6	18	TRBV6-5	.	.	CASSYRDGTHSGANVLTF	TGTGCCAGCAGTTACCGGGACGGAACCCACTCTGGGGCCAACGTCCTGACTTTC
TRBJ2-5	13	TRBV6-1	.	.	CASVGRLLETQYF	TGTGCCAGCGTGGGCAGGTTGTTGGAGACCCAGTACTTC
TRBJ2-5	15	TRBV10-3	.	TRBD2	CASSGTSGVGETQYF	TGTGCCAGCTCCGGGACTAGCGGGGTTGGGGAGACCCAGTACTTC
TRBJ2-2	16	TRBV2	.	TRBD2	CASSVLAGGNTGELFF	TGTGCCAGCAGTGTTTTAGCGGGGGGAAACACCGGGGAGCTGTTTTTT
TRBJ2-3	14	TRBV6-1	few	TRBD1	CASSRGQGADTQYF	TGTGCCAGCAGCCGAGGACAGGGTGCAGATACGCAGTATTTT
TRBJ1-5	12	TRBV20-1	.	.	CSAETDNQPQHF	TGCAGTGCAGAGACAGATAATCAGCCCCAGCATTTT
TRBJ1-2	16	TRBV6-5	few	.	CASSFSPSVGGGGYTF	TGTGCCAGCAGTTTCTCCCCGTCCGTTGGTGGAGGCGGCTACACCTTC
TRBJ2-3	15	TRBV28	.	.	CTSSPSTSFRDTQYF	TGTACCAGCAGTCCCTCGACTAGTTTTCGAGATACGCAGTATTTT
TRBJ1-6	18	TRBV14	.	.	CASSQADQATRGNSPLHF	TGTGCCAGCAGCCAAGCCGACCAGGCCACGCGGGGGAATTCACCCCTCCACTTT
TRBJ2-1	15	TRBV27	.	.	CASSPAWRPYNEQFF	TGTGCCAGCAGCCCAGCCTGGAGGCCCTACAATGAGCAGTTCTTC
TRBJ1-4	13	TRBV20-1	.	.	CSAWGRGGEKLFF	TGCAGTGCTTGGGGCAGGGGTGGCGAAAAACTGTTTTTT
TRBJ2-2	14	TRBV6-2/TRBV6-3	few	TRBD2	CATRASGVLGELFF	TGTGCCACCCGGGCTAGCGGGGTACTCGGGGAGCTGTTTTTT
TRBJ1-6	15	TRBV6-1	.	TRBD1	CASSGDRAIRSPLHF	TGTGCCAGCAGTGGGGACAGGGCGATCCGTTCACCCCTCCACTTT
TRBJ1-1	14	TRBV7-2	.	.	CASSLGPRNTEAFF	TGTGCCAGCAGCTTGGGACCCCGGAACACTGAAGCTTTCTTT
TRBJ1-5	14	TRBV12-3/TRBV12-4	.	.	CASNRQNSNQPQHF	TGTGCCAGCAACCGACAGAATAGCAATCAGCCCCAGCATTTT
TRBJ1-1	15	TRBV7-6	few	.	CASSLGSRFNTEAFF	TGTGCCAGCAGCTTAGGCAGTAGGTTTAACACTGAAGCTTTCTTT
TRBJ1-1	14	TRBV7-2	.	.	CAGSLSRLFTEAFF	TGTGCCGGCAGCTTATCACGACTGTTCACTGAAGCTTTCTTT
TRBJ1-5	16	TRBV20-1	few	.	CSARDPVVGGNQPQHF	TGCAGTGCTAGAGATCCCGTTGTAGGAGGCAATCAGCCCCAGCATTTT
TRBJ2-5	13	TRBV5-1	.	.	CASSLGVQETQYF	TGCGCCAGCAGCTTGGGGGTCCAAGAGACCCAGTACTTC
TRBJ2-6	18	TRBV7-2	.	TRBD1	CASSLRGQGSSGANVLTF	TGTGCCAGCAGCCTAAGGGGACAGGGAAGCTCTGGGGCCAACGTCCTGACTTTC
TRBJ2-7	17	TRBV11-2	.	TRBD1	CASSAEGTGTGGYEQYF	TGTGCCAGCAGCGCTGAGGGTACCGGGACAGGGGGGTACGAGCAGTACTTC
TRBJ2-5	16	TRBV5-1	.	TRBD2	CASRSDGRGFGETQYF	TGCGCCAGCAGATCTGATGGGCGGGGGTTCGGGGAGACCCAGTACTTC
TRBJ2-6	16	TRBV7-8	.	.	CASSLGGTSGANVLTF	TGTGCCAGCAGCTTAGGGGGGACCTCTGGGGCCAACGTCCTGACTTTC
TRBJ2-7	18	TRBV7-9	.	.	CASSRQAIFAVREDEQYF	TGTGCCAGCAGCCGGCAGGCCATTTTCGCCGTGAGGGAGGACGAGCAGTACTTC
TRBJ2-1	16	TRBV27	.	TRBD1	CASSKRDRGPGGEQFF	TGTGCCAGCAGTAAGCGGGACAGGGGGCCGGGTGGTGAGCAGTTCTTC
TRBJ1-2	15	TRBV18	.	.	CASSPKPVANYGYTF	TGTGCCAGCTCACCTAAGCCGGTGGCTAACTATGGCTACACCTTC
TRBJ2-7	15	TRBV21-1	few	.	CASSPLGRGCYEQYF	TGTGCCAGCAGCCCCTTGGGGCGGGGGTGCTACGAGCAGTACTTC
TRBJ1-2	14	TRBV7-9	few	.	CASSFRDPNYGYTF	TGTGCCAGCAGCTTCAGGGATCCTAACTATGGCTACACCTTC
TRBJ2-7	20	TRBV7-6	few	TRBD2	CASSLASGSGGLSSSYEQYF	TGTGCCAGCAGCTTAGCGAGTGGTAGCGGGGGGCTATCCTCTTCCTACGAGCAGTACTTC
TRBJ2-7	12	TRBV20-1	.	TRBD1	CSAGQGIHEQYF	TGCAGTGCTGGACAGGGAATCCACGAGCAGTACTTC
TRBJ2-5	12	TRBV27	.	.	CASIRGQETQYF	TGTGCCAGCATTAGGGGCCAAGAGACCCAGTACTTC
TRBJ2-1	15	TRBV19	.	.	CASSQQSSSYNEQFF	TGTGCCAGTAGTCAACAGTCGTCCTCCTACAATGAGCAGTTCTTC
TRBJ2-3	13	TRBV20-1	few	.	CSAIDPPTDTQYF	TGCAGTGCTATAGACCCCCCCACAGATACGCAGTATTTT
TRBJ1-1	13	TRBV19	few	.	CASSMKGNTEAFF	TGTGCCAGTAGTATGAAGGGAAACACTGAAGCTTTCTTT
TRBJ2-4	15	TRBV6-5	few	TRBD2	CASSYGSGVENIQYF	TGTGCCAGCAGTTACGGTAGCGGGGTTGAAAACATTCAGTACTTC
TRBJ2-7	13	TRBV6-1	.	TRBD1	CASKQGARYEQYF	TGTGCCAGCAAACAGGGGGCACGCTACGAGCAGTACTTC
TRBJ2-2	14	TRBV2	.	.	CASSEGQNTGELFF	TGTGCCAGCAGTGAAGGGCAGAACACCGGGGAGCTGTTTTTT
TRBJ1-3	15	TRBV7-2	few	.	CASSLARTDGNTIYF	TGTGCCAGCAGCTTAGCCCGGACAGACGGAAACACCATATATTTT
TRBJ1-1	14	TRBV11-3	few	.	CASSLMSRNTEAFF	TGTGCCAGCAGCTTAATGTCCAGGAACACTGAAGCTTTCTTT
TRBJ2-1	15	TRBV23-1	.	.	CASSPDGGTYNEQFF	TGCGCCAGCAGTCCGGATGGGGGGACCTACAATGAGCAGTTCTTC
TRBJ1-3	14	TRBV12-3/TRBV12-4	.	TRBD1	CASSRTGSGNTIYF	TGTGCCAGCAGCCGGACAGGGAGCGGAAACACCATATATTTT
TRBJ2-3	11	TRBV30	.	.	CAWSTADTQYF	TGTGCCTGGTCGACAGCAGATACGCAGTATTTT
TRBJ2-2	11	TRBV19	.	.	CASQSPGELFF	TGTGCCAGTCAAAGTCCCGGGGAGCTGTTTTTT
TRBJ1-2	14	TRBV6-1	once	.	CASSPLGADYGYTF	TGTGCCAGCAGCCCCCTTGGGGCGGACTATGGCTACACCTTC
TRBJ2-7	15	TRBV19	.	TRBD1	CATKRQGPLEGEQYF	TGTGCCACCAAAAGACAGGGGCCTTTGGAGGGCGAGCAGTACTTC
TRBJ2-3	15	TRBV11-2	.	TRBD2	CASSGAGLAKDTQYF	TGTGCCAGCAGCGGTGCGGGACTAGCAAAAGATACGCAGTATTTT
TRBJ2-3	16	TRBV5-1	.	TRBD2	CASSLGGTSGTDTQYF	TGCGCCAGCAGCTTGGGGGGGACTAGCGGCACAGATACGCAGTATTTT
TRBJ1-1	12	TRBV12-3/TRBV12-4	.	.	CASRCLKVVAFF	TGTGCCAGCAGGTGCCTAAAAGTTGTGGCTTTCTTT
TRBJ2-1	15	TRBV4-1	.	TRBD2	CASSQGGLAGDEQFF	TGCGCCAGCAGCCAAGGGGGGCTAGCGGGAGATGAGCAGTTCTTC
TRBJ2-5	16	TRBV9	.	.	CASSVGVREDSETQYF	TGTGCCAGCAGCGTGGGGGTCAGGGAGGATTCAGAGACCCAGTACTTC
TRBJ1-5	12	TRBV4-2	.	.	CASRWGNQPQHF	TGTGCCAGCAGATGGGGAAATCAGCCCCAGCATTTT
TRBJ1-6	18	TRBV9	.	TRBD1	CASSAQGADWRDNSPLHF	TGTGCCAGCAGCGCACAGGGGGCGGACTGGAGGGATAATTCACCCCTCCACTTT